The rows below give T cell receptor beta chains drawn from one sample of a study of regulatory T cells in long-lasting Graves disease. Each CDR3 protein gets one entry after TCRdb re-called the multiplex PCR reads with MiXCR. The sample contains about 470,000 distinct CDR3 sequences, less than 25% of which appear only once. The specimen comprised peripheral blood mononuclear cells (PBMCs), sampled when the disease was refractory, from a patient treated with antithyroid drugs. All receptors derive from a female donor with Graves disease. The CDR3 runs from the conserved cysteine through the conserved F or W. A D gene is named only where the DNA matches it firmly. Clone size is given for some rows only: seen once, a few or many times, or a class if the clone is expanded.

v_call: TRBV7-2; clone_size: .; d_call: TRBD2; j_call: TRBJ2-7; cdr3_nt: TGTGCCAGCAGCTTAGAGGGTGGGGGACTATTCCGATACGAGCAGTACTTC; cdr3_aa: CASSLEGGGLFRYEQYF
v_call: TRBV4-1; clone_size: few; d_call: .; j_call: TRBJ2-7; cdr3_nt: TGCGCCAGCAGCCAAGTTCCTAGCAGCTACGAGCAGTACTTC; cdr3_aa: CASSQVPSSYEQYF
v_call: TRBV29-1; clone_size: .; d_call: TRBD1; j_call: TRBJ2-7; cdr3_nt: TGCAGCGTCCTCCCGGGACAGGGGTTTGTTGAGCAGTACTTC; cdr3_aa: CSVLPGQGFVEQYF
v_call: TRBV28; clone_size: many; d_call: .; j_call: TRBJ2-5; cdr3_nt: TGTGCCAGCAGTCCCCGGCGGGTTGAGACCCAGTACTTC; cdr3_aa: CASSPRRVETQYF
v_call: TRBV28; clone_size: many; d_call: .; j_call: TRBJ2-7; cdr3_nt: TGTGCCAGCAGTCCCCGGTCTAGCTACTACGAGCAGTACTTC; cdr3_aa: CASSPRSSYYEQYF
v_call: TRBV11-2; clone_size: many; d_call: TRBD1; j_call: TRBJ2-7; cdr3_nt: TGTGCCAGCAGCTCGTACAGGGGCCTTGTCTACGAGCAGTACTTC; cdr3_aa: CASSSYRGLVYEQYF
v_call: TRBV20-1; clone_size: .; d_call: .; j_call: TRBJ2-1; cdr3_nt: TGCAGTGCTTACTACGTCAATGAGCAGTTCTTC; cdr3_aa: CSAYYVNEQFF
v_call: TRBV5-6; clone_size: .; d_call: TRBD2; j_call: TRBJ2-7; cdr3_nt: TGTGCCAGCAGCTCACTAGCGGGAGAACCCTACGAGCAGTACTTC; cdr3_aa: CASSSLAGEPYEQYF
v_call: TRBV6-2/TRBV6-3; clone_size: .; d_call: .; j_call: TRBJ1-4; cdr3_nt: TGTGCCAGCAGTTACGAGACCGGGACTCTGAGAGGAATGTTTTTT; cdr3_aa: CASSYETGTLRGMFF
v_call: TRBV7-2; clone_size: .; d_call: TRBD2; j_call: TRBJ2-1; cdr3_nt: TGTGCAATCGCTAGGGATGGGACTAGAAGTGAGCAGTTCTTC; cdr3_aa: CAIARDGTRSEQFF
v_call: TRBV6-1; clone_size: many; d_call: TRBD2; j_call: TRBJ2-7; cdr3_nt: TGTGCCAGCAGTGTCCGGGACTACCCCAACGAGCAGTACTTC; cdr3_aa: CASSVRDYPNEQYF
v_call: TRBV7-2; clone_size: many; d_call: TRBD2; j_call: TRBJ2-7; cdr3_nt: TGTGCCAGCAGCTTAATATCTAGCGGGGGGAGCTACGAGCAGTACTTC; cdr3_aa: CASSLISSGGSYEQYF
v_call: TRBV2; clone_size: .; d_call: .; j_call: TRBJ2-1; cdr3_nt: TGTGCCAGCAGTGGGGGGGACAATGAGCAGTTCTTC; cdr3_aa: CASSGGDNEQFF
v_call: TRBV2; clone_size: many; d_call: TRBD1; j_call: TRBJ1-4; cdr3_nt: TGTGCCAGCAGTGATCTGGGACAGGGAAACGAAAAACTGTTTTTT; cdr3_aa: CASSDLGQGNEKLFF
v_call: TRBV5-1; clone_size: .; d_call: TRBD1; j_call: TRBJ1-1; cdr3_nt: TGCGCCAGCAGCTTGGGTGGGACAGGTGGTGAAGCTTTCTTT; cdr3_aa: CASSLGGTGGEAFF
v_call: TRBV7-2; clone_size: many; d_call: TRBD1; j_call: TRBJ2-2; cdr3_nt: TGTGCCAGCAGCTCATCGACAGGGGTCTTGACCGGGGAGCTGTTTTTT; cdr3_aa: CASSSSTGVLTGELFF
v_call: TRBV27; clone_size: many; d_call: .; j_call: TRBJ1-1; cdr3_nt: TGTGCCAGCAGCTTTATCGGGGAGAACACTGAAGCTTTCTTT; cdr3_aa: CASSFIGENTEAFF
v_call: TRBV18; clone_size: many; d_call: .; j_call: TRBJ2-5; cdr3_nt: TGTGCCAGCAGTCCCGAAGAGACCCAGTACTTC; cdr3_aa: CASSPEETQYF
v_call: TRBV20-1; clone_size: many; d_call: TRBD1; j_call: TRBJ1-1; cdr3_nt: TGCAGTGCTGTGACAGGGGGCACTGAAGCTTTCTTT; cdr3_aa: CSAVTGGTEAFF
v_call: TRBV11-2; clone_size: .; d_call: .; j_call: TRBJ2-7; cdr3_nt: TGTGCCAGCAGCTTGGATTCGGGCCCGGGTGAGCAGTACTTC; cdr3_aa: CASSLDSGPGEQYF
v_call: TRBV7-9; clone_size: many; d_call: TRBD2; j_call: TRBJ2-7; cdr3_nt: TGTGCCAGCGGCTCGGGGGGCTACGAGCAGTACTTC; cdr3_aa: CASGSGGYEQYF
v_call: TRBV28; clone_size: .; d_call: TRBD1; j_call: TRBJ2-5; cdr3_nt: TGTGCCAGCAGTTTTAGAGGGGGCCCCAATCAAGAGACCCAGTACTTC; cdr3_aa: CASSFRGGPNQETQYF
v_call: TRBV20-1; clone_size: .; d_call: TRBD1; j_call: TRBJ2-2; cdr3_nt: TGCAGTGCTAGATTGGTGGGGACAGGGCCCACCGGGGAGCTGTTTTTT; cdr3_aa: CSARLVGTGPTGELFF
v_call: TRBV12-3/TRBV12-4; clone_size: many; d_call: TRBD1; j_call: TRBJ2-7; cdr3_nt: TGTGCCAGCAGTTCCACAGGGGGCGGGTACGAGCAGTACTTC; cdr3_aa: CASSSTGGGYEQYF
v_call: TRBV19; clone_size: many; d_call: TRBD1; j_call: TRBJ1-2; cdr3_nt: TGTGCCAGTAGACGACCGGGACAGAAGTATGGCTACACCTTC; cdr3_aa: CASRRPGQKYGYTF
v_call: TRBV20-1; clone_size: .; d_call: TRBD1; j_call: TRBJ1-1; cdr3_nt: TGCAGTGCTAGAGACTGGACAGGGCTGAACACTGAAGCTTTCTTT; cdr3_aa: CSARDWTGLNTEAFF
v_call: TRBV6-1; clone_size: few; d_call: TRBD1; j_call: TRBJ2-2; cdr3_nt: TGTGCCAGCAGACAGGGGATAGGCACCGGGGAGCTGTTTTTT; cdr3_aa: CASRQGIGTGELFF
v_call: TRBV7-9; clone_size: many; d_call: .; j_call: TRBJ2-2; cdr3_nt: TGTGCCAGCAGCTTAGTAGCAGGGACCGGGGAGCTGTTTTTT; cdr3_aa: CASSLVAGTGELFF
v_call: TRBV5-8; clone_size: .; d_call: .; j_call: TRBJ1-5; cdr3_nt: TGTGCCAGCAGCTACCGAGGGGGGGCTCAGCCCCAGCATTTT; cdr3_aa: CASSYRGGAQPQHF
v_call: TRBV2; clone_size: many; d_call: .; j_call: TRBJ2-6; cdr3_nt: TGTGCCAGCAGTCCTTACGACTCTGGGGCCAACGTCCTGACTTTC; cdr3_aa: CASSPYDSGANVLTF
v_call: TRBV5-1; clone_size: .; d_call: .; j_call: TRBJ1-4; cdr3_nt: TGCGCCAGCAGCTTGTCTTTAGCTAATGAAAAACTGTTTTTT; cdr3_aa: CASSLSLANEKLFF
v_call: TRBV6-1; clone_size: few; d_call: TRBD2; j_call: TRBJ2-2; cdr3_nt: TGTGCCAGCACGGGGGGGCCATTAGACACCGGGGAGCTGTTTTTT; cdr3_aa: CASTGGPLDTGELFF
v_call: TRBV7-9; clone_size: .; d_call: TRBD1; j_call: TRBJ1-5; cdr3_nt: TGTGCCAGCAGCCCGGGACCGGGACAGGCATACAATCAGCCCCAGCATTTT; cdr3_aa: CASSPGPGQAYNQPQHF
v_call: TRBV29-1; clone_size: .; d_call: .; j_call: TRBJ1-3; cdr3_nt: TGCAGCGTTTCTAGCAACTCTGGAAACACCATATATTTT; cdr3_aa: CSVSSNSGNTIYF
v_call: TRBV7-8; clone_size: many; d_call: .; j_call: TRBJ1-5; cdr3_nt: TGTGCCAGCAGCTTTGACACGGCTCATCAGCCCCAGCATTTT; cdr3_aa: CASSFDTAHQPQHF
v_call: TRBV18; clone_size: few; d_call: .; j_call: TRBJ2-3; cdr3_nt: TGTGCCAGCTCACCAGCTAAACCTACGGCGCAGTATTTT; cdr3_aa: CASSPAKPTAQYF
v_call: TRBV24-1; clone_size: .; d_call: TRBD1; j_call: TRBJ1-5; cdr3_nt: TGTGCCACCCGACAGGGCCTGTCTCAGCCCCAGCATTTT; cdr3_aa: CATRQGLSQPQHF
v_call: TRBV3-1; clone_size: many; d_call: .; j_call: TRBJ1-1; cdr3_nt: TGTGCCAGCAGCCATAGACAGTCTTCGAACACTGAAGCTTTCTTT; cdr3_aa: CASSHRQSSNTEAFF
v_call: TRBV28; clone_size: many; d_call: .; j_call: TRBJ2-7; cdr3_nt: TGTGCCAGCAGTCCCGTTGTTGGCTACGAGCAGTACTTC; cdr3_aa: CASSPVVGYEQYF
v_call: TRBV19; clone_size: .; d_call: TRBD1; j_call: TRBJ1-2; cdr3_nt: TGTGCCAGTACCACGGCGGGAGGGGGCTACTATGGCTACACCTTC; cdr3_aa: CASTTAGGGYYGYTF
v_call: TRBV15; clone_size: .; d_call: TRBD1; j_call: TRBJ1-3; cdr3_nt: TGTGCCACCAGCAGAGTGGGACAGCTCTCCTACTCTGGAAACACCATATATTTT; cdr3_aa: CATSRVGQLSYSGNTIYF
v_call: TRBV7-9; clone_size: many; d_call: .; j_call: TRBJ2-7; cdr3_nt: TGTGCCAGCAGCTTAGGTTCCTACGAGCAGTACTTC; cdr3_aa: CASSLGSYEQYF
v_call: TRBV4-3; clone_size: once; d_call: TRBD2; j_call: TRBJ2-7; cdr3_nt: TGCGCCAGCAGCCCGACTAGCGTTGCGTGGTACGAGCAGTACTTC; cdr3_aa: CASSPTSVAWYEQYF
v_call: TRBV9; clone_size: few; d_call: .; j_call: TRBJ1-1; cdr3_nt: TGTGCCAGCAGCGCCAGGGGAGGGTTTTTTAAGAACACTGAAGCTTTCTTT; cdr3_aa: CASSARGGFFKNTEAFF
v_call: TRBV6-1; clone_size: many; d_call: .; j_call: TRBJ2-7; cdr3_nt: TGTGCCAGCAGCCGAACAGCCTCCTACGAGCAGTACTTC; cdr3_aa: CASSRTASYEQYF
v_call: TRBV6-1; clone_size: .; d_call: .; j_call: TRBJ2-3; cdr3_nt: TGTGCCAGCGGGCTGAGGCCAAACACAGATACGCAGTATTTT; cdr3_aa: CASGLRPNTDTQYF
v_call: TRBV20-1; clone_size: many; d_call: TRBD1; j_call: TRBJ2-2; cdr3_nt: TGCAGTGCTAGAGACGGGACAGGTGCCACCGGGGAGCTGTTTTTT; cdr3_aa: CSARDGTGATGELFF
v_call: TRBV6-1; clone_size: many; d_call: .; j_call: TRBJ1-2; cdr3_nt: TGTGCCAGCAGTGCCGGGACCTCAGCTAACTATGGCTACACCTTC; cdr3_aa: CASSAGTSANYGYTF
v_call: TRBV5-6; clone_size: .; d_call: .; j_call: TRBJ2-4; cdr3_nt: TGTGCCAGCAGCTTGGGGGACACCGTTCAGTACTTC; cdr3_aa: CASSLGDTVQYF
v_call: TRBV2; clone_size: many; d_call: .; j_call: TRBJ2-7; cdr3_nt: TGTGCCAGCAGTGAGGACCGTTACGAGCAGTACTTC; cdr3_aa: CASSEDRYEQYF
v_call: TRBV7-2; clone_size: many; d_call: .; j_call: TRBJ1-4; cdr3_nt: TGTGCCAGCAGCTCTGGACGCTTAACCAATGAAAAACTGTTTTTT; cdr3_aa: CASSSGRLTNEKLFF